Shown below are 4 T cell receptor beta chains from a single sample sequenced in a study of shared clonotypes between healthy human individuals. Clones were read by immunoSEQ multiplex PCR, and TCRdb kept only the in-frame ones, dropping some. The sample shows hundreds of thousands of clones, roughly 70% of them seen only once. The sample was memory CD4+ T cells sorted from blood. The subset here: CD45RA-negative fraction. These receptors all stem from a woman aged 30 to 39 in good health.

This chain links TRBV5-4 with TRBJ2-3; the D is unclear. Per germline, CDR1 SGHNT and CDR2 YYREEE (reference sequence). Trimming stripped 0 bases from V and 5 bases from J, with 7 bases between. This CDR3 region has 13 residues. The CDR3: CASSLAAEDTQYF. As DNA, the CDR3 is TGTGCCAGCAGCTTGGCCGCAGAAGATACGCAGTATTTT.

The rearrangement links TRBV5-8 to TRBJ1-5, with D unclear. The germline V gene encodes CDR1 SGHTS and CDR2 YDEGEE. V lost 4 bases to trimming and J lost 4 bases, with 12 bases between them. This CDR3 spans 14 amino acids. CDR3 region: CASSAYRTNQPQHF. Written as DNA, the CDR3 is TGTGCCAGCAGCGCTTACAGAACTAATCAGCCCCAGCATTTT. Complete variable domain (other parts from reference TRBV5-8 and TRBJ1-5): EAGVTQSPTHLIKTRGQQATLRCSPISGHTSVYWYQQALGLGLQFLLWYDEGEERNRGNFPPRFSGRQFPNYSSELNVNALELEDSALYLCASSAYRTNQPQHFGDGTRLSIL.

The chain links TRBV30 to TRBJ1-6; D is unresolved. Germline values: CDR1 GTSNPN, CDR2 SVGIG (reference sequence). The CDR3 loop spans 17 amino acids. Trimming removed 0 bases at V and 0 bases at J, with 12 bases between. The CDR3 region has the DNA TGTGCCTGGAGTGTACGACCGGTGACCTCCTATAATTCACCCCTCCACTTT. As protein: CAWSVRPVTSYNSPLHF.

This clone was detected a few times. The rearrangement links TRBV18 to TRBJ2-5; D may be TRBD1 or TRBD2 (5 bases each). Germline V gene data show CDR1 as KGHSH and CDR2 as LQKENI. Trimming left V 4 bases short and J 7 bases short, with 10 bases between. The CDR3 has 12 amino acids. The CDR3 bases are TGTGCCAGCTCACACCCCGGGGCGACCCAGTACTTC. Its translation: CASSHPGATQYF.